The next 16 T cell receptor beta chains were all read from a single sample in a study of T cell repertoires in cytomegalovirus infection. TCRdb fed the reads into MiXCR, producing one record per CDR3 protein. The profile shows about 300,000 distinct CDR3 sequences, roughly a tenth of them singletons. Source material: PBMCs. These receptors all stem from a human donor in good health (CMV status not recorded). Some clones in this sample may be carry-over from other donors' samples.

In this sample, this clonotype turned up many times. The chain is built from TRBV29-1 and TRBJ2-6; the D is unclear. V shed 4 bases and J shed 0 bases, with 4 bases lying between them. Germline V gene lookup returns CDR1 SQVTM and CDR2 ANQGSEA. The CDR3 contains 13 residues. This CDR3 is CSVGFSGANVLTF. As DNA, the CDR3 is TGCAGCGTTGGGTTCTCTGGGGCCAACGTCCTGACTTTC.

This clonotype was seen a few times. The V and J genes are TRBV7-9 and TRBJ2-7, with a possible D match to TRBD1 (6 bases). CDR1 and CDR2 from the germline V gene are SEHNR and FQNEAQ (reference sequence). The CDR3 has 13 amino acids. Trimming shortened V by 4 bases and J by 4 bases, and 11 bases separated the two germline ends. CDR3 sequence: CASSSSGAYEQYF. Written as DNA, the CDR3 is TGTGCCAGCAGCTCCTCAGGGGCATACGAGCAGTACTTC.

This clonotype was observed at least ten times. The chain couples TRBV7-9 to TRBJ2-1, with D unresolved. The CDR3 has 14 residues. The V end lost 1 base, the J end lost 4 bases, and 8 bases lay between the germline ends. Germline V CDR1 and CDR2: SEHNR, FQNEAQ (reference sequence). DNA for the CDR3: TGTGCCAGCAGCTTAGAGGACCCGTACAATGAGCAGTTCTTC. It specifies CASSLEDPYNEQFF.

This chain connects TRBV29-1 to TRBJ1-1; 9 bases line up with TRBD1. Unmatched junction bases numbered 5, after V lost 5 bases and J lost 4 bases. The germline V gene has CDR1 SQVTM and CDR2 ANQGSEA. The length of the CDR3 is 13 residues. CDR3 in amino acids: CSVTGQGTTEAFF. The CDR3 DNA sequence: TGCAGCGTTACGGGACAGGGTACCACTGAAGCTTTCTTT.

The chain combines TRBV5-4 with TRBJ2-3; TRBD2 matches at 15 bases. The CDR3 spans 18 residues. Per germline, CDR1 SGHNT and CDR2 YYREEE (reference sequence). The J segment lost 0 bases and the V segment lost 6 bases, leaving 8 bases of the junction unmatched. Here the CDR3 DNA reads TGTGCCAGCAACGTCCCGGGGACTAGCGGGGGGAGCACAGATACGCAGTATTTT. Translating it yields CASNVPGTSGGSTDTQYF.

This clonotype was observed at least ten times. The chain combines TRBV28 with TRBJ1-6, with a tentative D call TRBD1 (6 bases). CDR3 length: 15 residues. V dropped 1 base and J dropped 10 bases, with 14 bases sitting between them. Germline CDR1 and CDR2: MDHEN and SYDVKM. CDR3 in amino acids: CASSLSAGGVSPLHF. The CDR3 DNA is TGTGCCAGCAGTTTATCTGCGGGGGGCGTCTCACCCCTCCACTTT.

DNA of the CDR3: TGTGCCAGCAGTGTGGACGGCTATGGCTACACCTTC. The encoded protein is CASSVDGYGYTF. The chain couples TRBV25-1 to TRBJ1-2; D remains ambiguous. The CDR3 totals 12 residues. Deletions cut 4 bases from V and 4 bases from J, with 7 bases between. Germline V lookup: CDR1 MGHDK, CDR2 SYGVNS.

This clonotype occurred a few times. The J gene is TRBJ1-1, the V gene TRBV18; D gene uncertain. The CDR3 consists of 15 residues. Germline V lookup: CDR1 KGHSH, CDR2 LQKENI. V lost 1 base, J lost 7 bases, and 16 bases lay in between. The CDR3 sequence is CASSPRDMASIEAFF. The CDR3 coding sequence is TGTGCCAGCTCACCACGGGATATGGCTTCAATTGAAGCTTTCTTT.

The chain couples TRBV24-1 to TRBJ1-4, with D unresolved. The germline V gene encodes CDR1 KGHDR and CDR2 SFDVKD. The CDR3 runs to 16 residues. The ends were cut back, 2 bases at V and 0 bases at J, with 9 bases in the middle. This chain's CDR3 is CATSDSQLTTNEKLFF. The DNA of the CDR3 is TGTGCCACCAGTGATTCACAGCTCACAACTAATGAAAAACTGTTTTTT.

This clonotype was seen ten or more times. This CDR3 reads CASSPRFLSANTGELFF. The CDR3 DNA sequence: TGTGCCAGCAGCCCCCGTTTCCTCTCCGCGAACACCGGGGAGCTGTTTTTT. The rearrangement links TRBV14 to TRBJ2-2; unclear D gene. CDR1 SGHDN and CDR2 FVKESK come from the germline V gene. The CDR3 is 17 amino acids. V was pared by 4 bases and J by 0 bases, with 15 bases between.

This clonotype was picked up many times. The chain combines TRBV7-2 with TRBJ2-3; 7 bases line up with TRBD2. Germline CDR1 reads SGHTA; CDR2 reads FQGNSA. The CDR3 has 15 amino acids. Trimming removed 1 base from V and 1 base from J; junction bases left unmatched: 2. As DNA, the CDR3 is TGTGCCAGCAGCTTAGAACGGGGGGGCACAGATACGCAGTATTTT. Translating it yields CASSLERGGTDTQYF. The complete variable domain, with remaining parts taken from reference TRBV7-2 and TRBJ2-3, reads GAGVSQSPSNKVTEKGKDVELRCDPISGHTALYWYRQSLGQGLEFLIYFQGNSAPDKSGLPSDRFSAERTGGSVSTLTIQRTQQEDSAVYLCASSLERGGTDTQYFGPGTRLTVL.

This clonotype showed up many times. The chain employs TRBV14 and TRBJ1-4; 7 bases are shared with TRBD1. The CDR3 contains 13 residues. V gave up 8 bases and J gave up 5 bases; unmatched junction bases: 5. Germline CDR1 is SGHDN and CDR2 is FVKESK. For the CDR3, the DNA is TGTGCCAGCGACGGGACAGAAAATGAAAAACTGTTTTTT. Encoded protein: CASDGTENEKLFF.

This clonotype was counted many times. The chain is built from TRBV29-1 and TRBJ2-1; D might be TRBD1 (6 bases). The CDR3 is 13 residues long. V was trimmed by 5 bases and J by 5 bases, leaving 13 bases between them. CDR1 SQVTM and CDR2 ANQGSEA come from the germline V gene. CDR3 in amino acids: CSVPTGANNEQFF. CDR3 in DNA: TGCAGCGTTCCGACAGGAGCTAACAATGAGCAGTTCTTC.

The chain couples TRBV2 to TRBJ2-1; D gene uncertain. The germline CDR1 and CDR2 sequences are SNHLY and FYNNEI. Trimming pared 7 bases from V and 7 bases from J, leaving 20 bases between. This CDR3 is built from 15 residues. The DNA for the CDR3 is TGTGCCAGCACTTACCGGCCCGGTGCGCTAAATGAGCAGTTCTTC. Its protein product is CASTYRPGALNEQFF.

In the case of this clonotype: A much more abundant neighbour one base away suggests this may be a read error. The chain employs TRBV11-1 and TRBJ2-1; 10 nucleotides match TRBD1. The CDR3 extends over 16 amino acids. Germline lookup yields CDR1 SGHAT and CDR2 FQDESV (reference sequence). V was clipped by 4 bases and J by 6 bases; unmatched bases: 9. This chain's CDR3 is CASSSGTGVHFNEQFF. As DNA, the CDR3 is TGTGCCAGCAGCTCCGGGACAGGGGTCCACTTCAATGAGCAGTTCTTC.

This clonotype was detected only a few times. This chain uses TRBV5-1 with TRBJ1-1; D ambiguous. The V end was cut by 1 base, the J end by 2 bases, with 12 bases between. The CDR3 consists of 15 residues. CDR1 and CDR2 (germline): SGHRS, YFSETQ. CDR3 bases: TGCGCCAGCAGCTTGAGTGGAGGACCAAACACTGAAGCTTTCTTT. This translates into CASSLSGGPNTEAFF.